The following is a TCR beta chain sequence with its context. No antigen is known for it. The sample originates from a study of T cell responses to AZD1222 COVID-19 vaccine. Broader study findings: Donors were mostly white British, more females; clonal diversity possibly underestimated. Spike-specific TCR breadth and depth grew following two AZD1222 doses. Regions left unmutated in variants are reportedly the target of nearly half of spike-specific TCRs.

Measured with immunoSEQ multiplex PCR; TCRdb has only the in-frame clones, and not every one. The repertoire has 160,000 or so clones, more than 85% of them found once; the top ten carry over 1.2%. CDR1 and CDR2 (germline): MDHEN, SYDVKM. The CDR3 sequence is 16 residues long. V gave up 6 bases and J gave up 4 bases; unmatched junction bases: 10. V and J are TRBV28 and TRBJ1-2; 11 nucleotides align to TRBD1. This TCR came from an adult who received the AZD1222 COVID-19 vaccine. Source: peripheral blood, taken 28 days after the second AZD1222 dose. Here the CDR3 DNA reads TGTGCCAGCAGCTTCCCCTCCGGGACAGGGGGCTATGGCTACACCTTC. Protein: CASSFPSGTGGYGYTF.